This T cell receptor beta chain was profiled in a study of cytomegalovirus exposure and HLA in healthy donors. Study-level background: Earlier sequencing of approximately 200 million T cells yielded around 100 million unique TCR beta sequences.

Primers: 60 Vbeta forward and 13 Jbeta reverse. Data came from immunoSEQ multiplex PCR; TCRdb stores just in-frame clones and leaves some out. The table includes over 120,000 clones, 70% detected once. Trimming took 6 bases from V and 1 from J, leaving 16 bases between them. The germline V gene encodes CDR1 MNHEY and CDR2 SVGAGI. This CDR3 is 15 amino acids long. Study outcomes and limitations: Researchers catalogued 164 TCR beta chains as cytomegalovirus-associated.

Of note for this clone: No antigen is known for it.

What was sequenced was PBMCs. This TCR derives from a woman aged 60-75 years in good health and CMV-seropositive. The chain couples TRBV6-5 to TRBJ2-7; a weak D match, TRBD1 (5 bases). In nucleotides, the CDR3 is TGTGCCAGCAGCGGACAAAAGGTGGGATCCTACGAGCAGTACTTC. Amino acids: CASSGQKVGSYEQYF.